One sample yielded the 18 T cell receptor beta chains listed below, sequenced in a study of T cell clonality in common variable immunodeficiency. The repertoire was sequenced with immunoSEQ multiplex PCR; TCRdb's copy has only in-frame clones and lacks some. Recorded here are 35,000 to 50,000 clones, none singletons. Sequencing was performed on peripheral blood mononuclear cells. These receptors originate from a person between 18 and 75 years old in good health.

Many counts were recorded for this clone. The sequence runs out 3 residues before the end of the CDR3; the remainder is reconstructed from the germline J gene. The chain carries TRBV5-1 and TRBJ1-3; possibly TRBD1 for D (5 bases). The CDR3 covers 14 residues. Germline-derived CDR1 and CDR2 are SGHRS and YFSETQ. V lost 4 bases and J 4 bases, leaving 12 bases between the germline ends. The sequenced CDR3 bases are TGCGCCAGCAGCGACCTTAGGACAGGAAACACC. Translating it yields CASSDLRTGNT. The full-length CDR3 reads as CASSDLRTGNTIYF. The variable domain in full, completed from reference TRBV5-1 and TRBJ1-3, reads KAGVTQTPRYLIKTRGQQVTLSCSPISGHRSVSWYQQTPGQGLQFLFEYFSETQRNKGNFPGRFSGRQFSNSRSEMNVSTLELGDSALYLCASSDLRTGNTIYFGEGSWLTVV.

This clone was observed at least ten times. The CDR3 is cut off 3 residues early in the read; its end comes from the germline J gene. The V gene is TRBV2, the J gene TRBJ2-3; D possibly corresponds to TRBD2 (6 bases). V was pared by 11 bases and J by 2 bases, with 20 bases between. CDR1 is SNHLY and CDR2 is FYNNEI in the germline V gene. The CDR3 contains 15 residues. The CDR3 bases that were read are TGTGCCGGAGGCGGACCGGGACTCGCCACAGATACG. It specifies CAGGGPGLATDT. The entire CDR3 sequence reads CAGGGPGLATDTQYF.

This clone was counted at least ten times. Compared with germline, one end of the junction differs, possibly owing to a read error. The CDR3 end lies 3 residues beyond the end of the read and is filled in from the germline J gene. The rearrangement uses TRBV28 and TRBJ1-5; D remains unclear. Germline V CDR1 and CDR2: MDHEN, SYDVKM. The CDR3 spans 14 residues. Incomplete CDR3 DNA: TGTGCCAGCAGCTTATTAGCCGCGTTTGAACCC. Protein product: CASSLLAAFEP. The full CDR3 protein is CASSLLAAFEPQHF.

The CDR3 bases that were read are TGTGCCAGCAGCTTGGGAACAGGGAACACCGGGGAG. The encoded protein is CASSLGTGNTGE. Given in full, the CDR3 is CASSLGTGNTGELFF. The chain has TRBV11-3 and TRBJ2-2; TRBD1 is a possible D gene (5 bases). The read stops 3 residues short of the end of the CDR3; the missing end is completed from the germline J gene. In germline, CDR1 is SGHNT, CDR2 YENEEA. The CDR3 runs 15 residues. Trimming removed 3 bases at V and 1 base at J, with 9 bases between.

This clone was picked up a small number of times. The CDR3 is cut off 3 residues early in the read; its end comes from the germline J gene. J is TRBJ1-3 and V is TRBV18; the D gene is possibly TRBD1 (6 bases). Germline CDR1 and CDR2: KGHSH and LQKENI. V was clipped by 8 bases and J by 4 bases, with 9 bases between them. The CDR3 runs to 12 residues. Here the CDR3 reads CASRTAGNTIYF. CDR3 DNA, as far as it was read: TGTGCCAGCCGGACAGCAGGAAACACC.

In this sample, this clone turned up many times. The CDR3 extends 3 residues past the end of the read, so its final part is completed from the germline J gene. The genes are TRBV18 and TRBJ1-2; TRBD1 matches 7 bases. The CDR3 is 17 amino acids. Trimming cost V 3 bases and J 7 bases; bases outside gene matches: 17. In germline, CDR1 is KGHSH, CDR2 LQKENI. CDR3 bases read: TGTGCCAGCTCACCTCGACAGGGTCCGACCCTATATAGTGGC. Translation gives CASSPRQGPTLYSG. In full, the CDR3 is CASSPRQGPTLYSGYTF.

This clone showed up just a few times. The CDR3 end is not reached by the read, which stops 3 residues before it; the germline J gene fills it in. This chain joins TRBV2 and TRBJ2-1; TRBD2 might be the D (5 bases). The germline V gene encodes CDR1 SNHLY and CDR2 FYNNEI. With 8 bases removed from V and 6 bases from J, the gap between germline ends came to 20 bases. This CDR3 contains 15 residues. The part of the CDR3 DNA that was read is TGTGCCAGCGCCGGGCGCGAGACTAATTTCAATGAG. It specifies CASAGRETNFNE. The full-length CDR3 reads as CASAGRETNFNEQFF.

There are many counts of this clone. Sequencing ends 3 residues short of the CDR3 end; the germline J gene provides the rest. J is TRBJ1-5 and V is TRBV15; D possibly corresponds to TRBD1 (5 bases). Germline values: CDR1 LNHNV, CDR2 YYDKDF (reference sequence). The CDR3 contains 15 residues. Trimming pared 5 bases from V and 7 bases from J, leaving 18 bases between. This chain's CDR3 is CATSRAGGGTQPQHF. The DNA read from the CDR3 is TGTGCCACCAGCCGGGCGGGGGGTGGAACCCAGCCC.

Ten or more counts support this clone. The DNA read from the CDR3 is TGTGCCAGCAGCTTAGGACTAGCGGGAGAGGCAGATACG. It specifies CASSLGLAGEADT. The whole CDR3 sequence reads CASSLGLAGEADTQYF. The rearrangement joins TRBV5-4 to TRBJ2-3; 13 bases fit TRBD2. The CDR3 end lies 3 residues beyond the end of the read and is filled in from the germline J gene. Germline lookup yields CDR1 SGHNT and CDR2 YYREEE (reference sequence). This CDR3 has 16 amino acids. The ends lost 2 bases at V and 4 bases at J; junction bases unmatched: 4.

This clone was observed at least ten times. The read is 3 residues too short to cover the CDR3 end, so that end is filled in from the germline J gene. The J gene is TRBJ2-7, the V gene TRBV5-1; 9 bases align to TRBD2. The CDR3 covers 18 residues. J gave up 1 base and V 1 base, and 12 bases lay outside the gene matches. In germline, CDR1 is SGHRS, CDR2 YFSETQ. The CDR3: CASSLSASSGNPSYEQYF. The DNA read from the CDR3 is TGCGCCAGCAGCTTGTCGGCGTCTAGCGGGAATCCTTCCTACGAG.

This clone has at least ten counts. The CDR3 end is not reached by the read, which stops 3 residues before it; the germline J gene fills it in. This chain connects TRBV20-1 to TRBJ1-5, with D uncertain. The CDR3 extends over 13 amino acids. CDR1 and CDR2 (germline): DFQATT, SNEGSKA (reference sequence). The V gene lost 2 bases and the J gene lost 4 bases, with 9 bases spanning the gap. The sequenced part of the CDR3 DNA is TGCAGTGCTAGAAAGGGTGAAAATCAGCCC. Translated, it gives CSARKGENQP. In full, the CDR3 is CSARKGENQPQHF.

This clone was detected ten times or more. The CDR3 extends 3 residues past the end of the read, so its final part is completed from the germline J gene. V gene TRBV30 combines with J gene TRBJ2-2; D is ambiguous. The CDR3 runs 11 residues. Germline V gene lookup returns CDR1 GTSNPN and CDR2 SVGIG (reference sequence). The CDR3 reads CAWSVLSPLFF. Incomplete CDR3 DNA: TGTGCCTGGAGTGTACTTTCACCG.

This clone was observed many times. The read stops 3 residues short of the end of the CDR3; the missing end is completed from the germline J gene. The chain couples TRBV19 to TRBJ2-4; TRBD2 might be the D (7 bases). This CDR3 has 15 residues. Germline CDR1 reads LNHDA; CDR2 reads SQIVND (reference sequence). CDR3 in amino acids: CASSIGSGGKTSQYF. The CDR3 DNA, read in part, is TGTGCCAGTAGTATCGGATCGGGGGGCAAAACCTCT.

About this clone: The read falls 3 residues short of the CDR3 end, and the missing part is taken from the germline J gene. This sequence joins TRBV13 and TRBJ2-1, with 7 bases lining up with TRBD1. V trimming: 5 bases; J trimming: 2 bases; junction bases outside the gene matches: 9. CDR1 and CDR2 from the germline V gene are PRHDT and FYEKMQ (reference sequence). The CDR3 is 16 amino acids. Partial CDR3 DNA: TGTGCCAGCAGCCCCCTCCGGGACAGAGCCTACAATGAG. As protein: CASSPLRDRAYNE. The CDR3 reads in full as CASSPLRDRAYNEQFF.

This clone has ten or more counts. The CDR3 goes on 3 residues after the read ends, and that part is filled in from the germline J gene. The chain joins TRBV2 to TRBJ2-7; D unresolved. With 8 bases removed from V and 0 bases from J, the gap between germline ends came to 8 bases. Germline CDR1 is SNHLY and CDR2 is FYNNEI. The CDR3 spans 12 residues. The chain's CDR3 is CASLGSSYEQYF. Partial CDR3 DNA: TGTGCCAGCTTGGGCAGCTCCTACGAG.

This clone was observed at least ten times. The CDR3 end lies 3 residues beyond the end of the read and is filled in from the germline J gene. The chain carries TRBV6-1 and TRBJ1-5; D might be TRBD1 (6 bases). V was clipped by 1 base and J by 8 bases, with 15 bases between them. This CDR3 has 15 amino acids. Germline V CDR1 and CDR2: MNHNS, SASEGT. CDR3 bases read: TGTGCCAGCAGTGAAGGTGGGGGGGCGAGGGAGCCC. The encoded protein is CASSEGGGAREP. The entire CDR3 sequence reads CASSEGGGAREPQHF.

As regards this clone: The DNA ends 3 residues before the CDR3 does, and the rest of the CDR3 is filled in from the germline J gene. The J gene is TRBJ2-3, the V gene TRBV18, with a possible D match to TRBD1 (6 bases). In germline, CDR1 is KGHSH, CDR2 LQKENI. This CDR3 has 13 residues. CDR3 loop: CASSQGENQPQYF. The covered CDR3 bases are TGTGCCAGCTCACAGGGGGAGAATCAGCCG.

Ten or more counts support this clone. The CDR3 end is not reached by the read, which stops 3 residues before it; the germline J gene fills it in. The chain recombines TRBV5-4 with TRBJ2-3; TRBD2 agrees at 8 bases. Germline V CDR1 and CDR2: SGHNT, YYREEE (reference sequence). The junction had 8 bases not matched to a gene; V was cut back by 4 bases and J by 7 bases. The CDR3 runs to 14 residues. The chain's CDR3 is CASSEETSANTQYF. The DNA read from the CDR3 is TGTGCCAGCAGCGAGGAGACTAGCGCGAATACG.